These 5 T cell receptor beta chains were sequenced from one sample in a study of T cell changes during pregnancy in multiple sclerosis. Measured with immunoSEQ multiplex PCR; TCRdb has only the in-frame clones, and not every one. This sample has roughly 60,000 clones; approximately 90% occur once, and the top ten carry about 0.8%. The sample consisted of CD4+ T cells from peripheral blood mononuclear cells, taken in the first trimester of pregnancy. These receptors all stem from a female donor with multiple sclerosis, enrolled in a pregnancy study.

This rearrangement joins TRBV18 to TRBJ2-5; 8 bases map to TRBD2. Germline trimming cut 3 bases from V and 3 bases from J; bases unmatched to any gene: 9. The CDR3 extends over 16 amino acids. In germline, CDR1 is KGHSH, CDR2 LQKENI. CDR3 sequence (DNA): TGTGCCAGCTCACCCCTGAGCGGGGGTCCAGAAGAGACCCAGTACTTC. Its protein is CASSPLSGGPEETQYF.

The V gene is TRBV11-1, the J gene TRBJ1-5, with D unclear. Between the trimmed V and J ends, which lost 5 bases and 6 bases, there was a span of 14 bases. Germline V gene lookup returns CDR1 SGHAT and CDR2 FQDESV (reference sequence). The CDR3 has 14 residues. CDR3 bases: TGTGCCAGCAGCCCCGAGGGTGGAACTCAGCCCCAGCATTTT. Residues: CASSPEGGTQPQHF.

The V and J genes are TRBV11-2 and TRBJ1-6; D unclear. Trimming took 1 base from V and 1 from J, leaving 2 bases between them. The CDR3 consists of 14 residues. Germline V gene sequence: CDR1 SGHAT, CDR2 FQNNGV. The CDR3, as DNA: TGTGCCAGCAGCTTAGCATCCTATAATTCACCCCTCCACTTT. This translates into CASSLASYNSPLHF. The full variable domain, rest sourced from reference TRBV11-2 and TRBJ1-6, is EAGVAQSPRYKIIEKRQSVAFWCNPISGHATLYWYQQILGQGPKLLIQFQNNGVVDDSQLPKDRFSAERLKGVDSTLKIQPAKLEDSAVYLCASSLASYNSPLHFGNGTRLTVT.

This chain connects TRBV7-3 to TRBJ1-6, with D unclear. V was clipped by 2 bases and J by 6 bases, with 8 bases between them. Germline CDR1 reads SGHTA; CDR2 reads FQGTGA. The CDR3 has 14 residues. The CDR3 loop reads CASSLSSSNSPLHF. The DNA for the CDR3 is TGTGCCAGCAGCTTATCATCCAGTAATTCACCCCTCCACTTT.

The CDR3 loop is CASSVDAGEITDTQYF. CDR3 nucleotide sequence: TGTGCCAGCAGCGTAGATGCCGGGGAGATCACAGATACGCAGTATTTT. V gene TRBV9 combines with J gene TRBJ2-3, with TRBD2 as a possible D gene (5 bases). The V and J ends lost 0 bases and 2 bases respectively, with 13 bases between them. Germline-derived CDR1 and CDR2 are SGDLS and YYNGEE. The CDR3 covers 16 residues.